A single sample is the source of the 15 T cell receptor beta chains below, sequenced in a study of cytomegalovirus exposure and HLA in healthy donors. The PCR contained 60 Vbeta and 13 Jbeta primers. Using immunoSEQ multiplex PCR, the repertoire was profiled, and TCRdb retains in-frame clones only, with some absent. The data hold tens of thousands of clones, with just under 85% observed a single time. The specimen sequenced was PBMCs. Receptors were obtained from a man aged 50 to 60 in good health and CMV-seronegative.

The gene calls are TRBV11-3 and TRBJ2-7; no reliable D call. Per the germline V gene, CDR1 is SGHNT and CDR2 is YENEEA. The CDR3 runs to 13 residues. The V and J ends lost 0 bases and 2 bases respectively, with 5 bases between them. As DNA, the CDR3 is TGTGCCAGCAGCTTAGAGTCGGCCTACGAGCAGTACTTC. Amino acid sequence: CASSLESAYEQYF.

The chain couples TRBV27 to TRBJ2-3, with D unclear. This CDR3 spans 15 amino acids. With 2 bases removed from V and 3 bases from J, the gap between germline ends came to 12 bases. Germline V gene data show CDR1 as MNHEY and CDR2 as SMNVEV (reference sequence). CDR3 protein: CASSLSRVVTDTQYF. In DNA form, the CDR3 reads TGTGCCAGCAGTTTAAGCCGGGTGGTTACAGATACGCAGTATTTT.

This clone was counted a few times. The CDR3 DNA is TGTGCCAGCAGCTCGGGACTAGCGGGGGGGAACACCGGGGAGCTGTTTTTT. Translated, it gives CASSSGLAGGNTGELFF. The chain links TRBV5-4 to TRBJ2-2, with TRBD2 matching over 15 bases. The CDR3 loop spans 17 amino acids. The trim removed 3 bases at V and 1 base at J, leaving 1 base unmatched. Per the germline V gene, CDR1 is SGHNT and CDR2 is YYREEE (reference sequence).

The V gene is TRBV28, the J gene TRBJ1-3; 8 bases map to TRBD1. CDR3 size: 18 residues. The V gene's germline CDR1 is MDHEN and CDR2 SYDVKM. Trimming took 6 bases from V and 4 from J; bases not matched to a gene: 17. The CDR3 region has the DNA TGTGCCAGCAGCCCAAACCCATCCCCAGGGGGCGTAGGAAACACCATATATTTT. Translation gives CASSPNPSPGGVGNTIYF. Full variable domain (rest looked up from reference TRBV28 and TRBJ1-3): DVKVTQSSRYLVKRTGEKVFLECVQDMDHENMFWYRQDPGLGLRLIYFSYDVKMKEKGDIPEGYSVSREKKERFSLILESASTNQTSMYLCASSPNPSPGGVGNTIYFGEGSWLTVV.

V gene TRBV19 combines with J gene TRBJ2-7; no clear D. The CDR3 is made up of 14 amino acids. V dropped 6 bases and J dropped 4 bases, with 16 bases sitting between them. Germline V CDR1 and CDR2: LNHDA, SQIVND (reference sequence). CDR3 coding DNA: TGTGCCAGTAGCCCGACCGGGTATATTTACGAGCAGTACTTC. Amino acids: CASSPTGYIYEQYF.

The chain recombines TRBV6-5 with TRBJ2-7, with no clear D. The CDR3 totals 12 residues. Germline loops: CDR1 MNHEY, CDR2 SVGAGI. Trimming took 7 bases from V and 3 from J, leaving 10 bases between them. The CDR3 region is CASKHSNYEQYF. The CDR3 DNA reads TGTGCCAGCAAACACAGCAACTACGAGCAGTACTTC.

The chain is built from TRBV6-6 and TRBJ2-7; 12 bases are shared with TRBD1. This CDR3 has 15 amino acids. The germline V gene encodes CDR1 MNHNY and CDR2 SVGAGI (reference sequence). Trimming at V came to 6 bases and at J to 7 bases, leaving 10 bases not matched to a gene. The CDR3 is CASRGPGQGAREQYF. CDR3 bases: TGTGCCAGCAGGGGACCGGGACAGGGGGCTCGAGAGCAGTACTTC.

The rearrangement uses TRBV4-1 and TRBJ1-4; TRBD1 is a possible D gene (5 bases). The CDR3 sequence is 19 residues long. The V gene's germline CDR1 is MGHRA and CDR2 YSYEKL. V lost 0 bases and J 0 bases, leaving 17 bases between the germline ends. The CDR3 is CASSQEWGVMGTTNEKLFF. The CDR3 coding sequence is TGCGCCAGCAGCCAAGAATGGGGGGTGATGGGCACAACTAATGAAAAACTGTTTTTT.

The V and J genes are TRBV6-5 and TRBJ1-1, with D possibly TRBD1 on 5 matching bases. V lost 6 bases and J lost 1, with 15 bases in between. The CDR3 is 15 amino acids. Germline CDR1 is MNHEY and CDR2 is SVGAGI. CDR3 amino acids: CASSSPGGSNTEAFF. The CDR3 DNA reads TGTGCCAGCAGCTCCCCCGGGGGTTCGAACACTGAAGCTTTCTTT.

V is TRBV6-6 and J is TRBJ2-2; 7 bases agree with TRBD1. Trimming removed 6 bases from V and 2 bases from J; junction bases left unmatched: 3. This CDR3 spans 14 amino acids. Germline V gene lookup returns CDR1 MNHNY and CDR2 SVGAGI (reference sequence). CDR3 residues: CASSNRGNTGELFF. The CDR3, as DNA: TGTGCCAGCAGCAACAGGGGAAACACCGGGGAGCTGTTTTTT.

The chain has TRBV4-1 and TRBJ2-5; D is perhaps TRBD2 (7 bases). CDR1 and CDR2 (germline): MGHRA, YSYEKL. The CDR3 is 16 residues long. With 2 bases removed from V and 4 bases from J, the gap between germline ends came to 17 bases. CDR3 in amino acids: CASSQPGHSGGETQYF. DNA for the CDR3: TGCGCCAGCAGCCAACCGGGACATTCGGGGGGAGAGACCCAGTACTTC.

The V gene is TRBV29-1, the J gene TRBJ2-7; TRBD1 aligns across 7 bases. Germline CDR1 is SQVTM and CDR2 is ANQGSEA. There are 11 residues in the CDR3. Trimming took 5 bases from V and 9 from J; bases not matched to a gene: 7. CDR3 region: CSVPTGRRQYF. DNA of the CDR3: TGCAGCGTTCCGACAGGGAGAAGGCAGTACTTC.

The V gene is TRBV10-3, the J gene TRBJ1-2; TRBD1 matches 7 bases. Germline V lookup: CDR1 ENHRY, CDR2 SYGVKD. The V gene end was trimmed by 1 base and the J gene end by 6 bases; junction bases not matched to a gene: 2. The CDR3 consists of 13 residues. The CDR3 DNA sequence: TGTGCCATCAGTGAGTACGACAGGGATGGCTACACCTTC. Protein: CAISEYDRDGYTF.

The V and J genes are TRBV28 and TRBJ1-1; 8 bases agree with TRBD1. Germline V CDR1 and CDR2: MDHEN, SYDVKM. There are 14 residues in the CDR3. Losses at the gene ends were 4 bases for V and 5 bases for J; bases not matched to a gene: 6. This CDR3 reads CASSSGGLVTEAFF. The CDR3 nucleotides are TGTGCCAGCAGTTCAGGGGGCCTGGTTACTGAAGCTTTCTTT.

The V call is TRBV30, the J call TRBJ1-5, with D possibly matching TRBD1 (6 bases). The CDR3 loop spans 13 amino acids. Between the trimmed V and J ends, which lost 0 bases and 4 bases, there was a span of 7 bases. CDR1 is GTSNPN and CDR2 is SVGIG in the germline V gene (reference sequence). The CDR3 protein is CAWSVGGNQPQHF. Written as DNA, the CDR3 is TGTGCCTGGAGTGTAGGGGGAAATCAGCCCCAGCATTTT.